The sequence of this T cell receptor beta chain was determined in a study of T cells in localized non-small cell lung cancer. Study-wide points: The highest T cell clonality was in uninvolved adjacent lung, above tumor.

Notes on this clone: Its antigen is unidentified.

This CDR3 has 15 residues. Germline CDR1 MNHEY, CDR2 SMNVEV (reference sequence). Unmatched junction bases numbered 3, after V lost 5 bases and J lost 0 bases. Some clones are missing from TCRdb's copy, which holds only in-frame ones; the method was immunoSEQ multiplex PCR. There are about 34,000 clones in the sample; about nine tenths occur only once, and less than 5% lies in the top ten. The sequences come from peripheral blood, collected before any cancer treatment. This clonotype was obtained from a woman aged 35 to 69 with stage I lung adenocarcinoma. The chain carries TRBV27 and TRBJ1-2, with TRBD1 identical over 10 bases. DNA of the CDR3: TGTGCCAGCAGTATGGGGACAGGGGCTAACTATGGCTACACCTTC. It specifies CASSMGTGANYGYTF.